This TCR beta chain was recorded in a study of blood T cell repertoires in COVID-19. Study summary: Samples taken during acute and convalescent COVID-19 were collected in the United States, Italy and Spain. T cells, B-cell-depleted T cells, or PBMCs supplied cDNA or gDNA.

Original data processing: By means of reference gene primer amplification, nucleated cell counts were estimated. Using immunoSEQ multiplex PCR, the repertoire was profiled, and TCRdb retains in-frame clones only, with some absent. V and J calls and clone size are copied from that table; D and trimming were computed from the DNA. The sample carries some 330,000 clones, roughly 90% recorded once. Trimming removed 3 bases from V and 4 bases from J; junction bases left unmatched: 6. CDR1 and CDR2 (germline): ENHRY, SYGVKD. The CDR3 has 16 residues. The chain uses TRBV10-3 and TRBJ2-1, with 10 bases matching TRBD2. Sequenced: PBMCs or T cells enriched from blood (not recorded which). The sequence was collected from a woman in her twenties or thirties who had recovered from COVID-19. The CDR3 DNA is TGTGCCATCAGTGATACTAGCGGGAACCTTTACAATGAGCAGTTCTTC. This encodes CAISDTSGNLYNEQFF.